This paragraph covers one T cell receptor (beta chain) sequence. The sample is drawn from a study of CD8+CD57+ T cells in acquired aplastic anemia. The use of genomic DNA as template underpinned the TCR beta VDJ and CDR3 profiling. One entry per CDR3 protein results from TCRdb running MiXCR on the reads. The sample includes fewer than 45,000 distinct CDR3 sequences, 75% to 85% of them seen just once. This sequence was found in a human donor in good health, serving as a control. What was sequenced was sorted CD4+, CD8+, or CD8+CD57+ T cells (not recorded which) from PBMCs.

The CDR3 loop reads CASSQDPGQGQPLHF. The CDR3 nucleotides are TGTGCCAGCAGCCAAGATCCGGGACAGGGCCAACCCCTCCACTTT. The gene calls are TRBV3-1 and TRBJ1-6; TRBD1 matches at 9 bases. The V gene's germline CDR1 is LGHDT and CDR2 YNNKEL (reference sequence). Unmatched junction bases numbered 6, after V lost 0 bases and J lost 12 bases. This CDR3 comprises 15 residues.